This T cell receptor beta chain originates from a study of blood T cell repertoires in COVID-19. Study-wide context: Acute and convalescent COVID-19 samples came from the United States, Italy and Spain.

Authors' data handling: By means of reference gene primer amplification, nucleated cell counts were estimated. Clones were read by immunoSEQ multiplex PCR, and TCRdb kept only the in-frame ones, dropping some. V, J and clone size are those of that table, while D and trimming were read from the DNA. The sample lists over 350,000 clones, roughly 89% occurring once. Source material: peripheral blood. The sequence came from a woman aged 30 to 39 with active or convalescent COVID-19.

CDR3 protein: CATSASGLYNEQFF. CDR3 DNA: TGTGCCACCAGCGCTAGTGGATTGTACAATGAGCAGTTCTTC. V gene TRBV15 combines with J gene TRBJ2-1; D is uncertain. The CDR3 is 14 residues long. CDR1 and CDR2 (germline): LNHNV, YYDKDF (reference sequence). V was clipped by 5 bases and J by 4 bases, with 12 bases between them.